Following are 20 T cell receptor beta chains from one sample sequenced in a study of CD8+ T cells in alopecia areata. RNA was isolated and reverse transcribed to cDNA, the sequencing template. TCRdb keeps only in-frame clones here, not all; method: immunoSEQ multiplex PCR. The data contain 90,000 to 150,000 clones, around 58% of them seen just once; the ten biggest clones take up roughly 30%. As to treatment: oral pan-JAK inhibitor, 5-10 mg twice daily. The material was CD8+ T cells sorted from blood, obtained at week 4, from a patient treated with tofacitinib. The receptors shown here come from a human donor with alopecia areata.

This clone was seen a handful of times. The CDR3 bases are TGCAGCGACCTCACCGACTTGTTAGGGTATACTGGCTACACCTTC. It encodes CSDLTDLLGYTGYTF. The chain carries TRBV29-1 and TRBJ1-2, with D unresolved. The germline V and J ends were trimmed by 7 bases and 7 bases, with 25 bases remaining between them. This CDR3 has 15 amino acids. Germline V lookup: CDR1 SQVTM, CDR2 ANQGSEA.

The J gene is TRBJ2-1, the V gene TRBV7-9; tentatively, D is TRBD1 or TRBD2 (5 bases each). This CDR3 spans 17 amino acids. Germline values: CDR1 SEHNR, CDR2 FQNEAQ (reference sequence). Trimming removed 6 bases from V and 3 bases from J, with 21 bases in between. The CDR3 bases are TGTGCCAGCAGTTCTTTTAGGACGGGGACCCTCTACAATGAGCAGTTCTTC. It codes for CASSSFRTGTLYNEQFF.

This clone was detected a few times. The DNA for the CDR3 is TGTGCCAGCAGCTCGACTAGCGGGGGGGTTAATGAGCAGTTCTTC. Its protein product is CASSSTSGGVNEQFF. V usage is TRBV7-2 and J usage is TRBJ2-1; TRBD2 matches 14 bases. J gave up 7 bases and V 4 bases, and 3 bases lay outside the gene matches. The V gene's germline CDR1 is SGHTA and CDR2 FQGNSA. The CDR3 covers 15 residues.

This sequence joins TRBV29-1 and TRBJ1-2; D is possibly TRBD1 (6 bases). The CDR3 is 11 residues long. Germline CDR1 SQVTM, CDR2 ANQGSEA. With 2 bases removed from V and 10 bases from J, the gap between germline ends came to 11 bases. The CDR3 DNA is TGCAGCGTTGAAATCCACAGGGACTACACCTTC. Its protein is CSVEIHRDYTF.

CDR3 bases: TGTGCCAGTAGTATTGTCAGCAATGAGCAGTTCTTC. Translation: CASSIVSNEQFF. The chain couples TRBV19 to TRBJ2-1, with no clear D. The V end lost 3 bases, the J end lost 6 bases, and 6 bases lay between the germline ends. This CDR3 region has 12 residues. CDR1 LNHDA and CDR2 SQIVND come from the germline V gene (reference sequence).

The genes are TRBV7-9 and TRBJ2-7; D possibly corresponds to TRBD1 (6 bases). Trimming pared 5 bases from V and 3 bases from J, leaving 14 bases between. The CDR3 has 14 residues. Germline values: CDR1 SEHNR, CDR2 FQNEAQ (reference sequence). The chain's CDR3 is CASSLSLTGYEQYF. The CDR3 nucleotides read TGTGCCAGCAGCCTCTCATTGACAGGCTACGAGCAGTACTTC.

The rearrangement uses TRBV29-1 and TRBJ1-2; the D is unclear. The CDR3 covers 12 residues. Trimming removed 4 bases at V and 7 bases at J, with 13 bases between. Germline V lookup: CDR1 SQVTM, CDR2 ANQGSEA. The CDR3 nucleotides read TGCAGCGTTGTGGAAGGGTCCGGTGGCTACACCTTC. It specifies CSVVEGSGGYTF.

The chain joins TRBV4-1 to TRBJ1-1; no clear D. The V and J ends lost 1 base and 5 bases respectively, with 8 bases between them. This CDR3 has 13 residues. Germline lookup yields CDR1 MGHRA and CDR2 YSYEKL. CDR3 DNA sequence: TGCGCCAGCAGCCAAGGGCTAGGTACTGAAGCTTTCTTT. It is translated as CASSQGLGTEAFF.

CDR3: CSVEAFGGGETQYF. Here the CDR3 DNA reads TGCAGCGTTGAAGCATTTGGGGGAGGGGAGACCCAGTACTTC. The rearrangement links TRBV29-1 to TRBJ2-5; 7 bases are shared with TRBD2. The CDR3 has 14 residues. The V gene's germline CDR1 is SQVTM and CDR2 ANQGSEA. V trimming: 1 base; J trimming: 5 bases; junction bases outside the gene matches: 7. The variable domain in full, with the rest retrieved from reference TRBV29-1 and TRBJ2-5, is SAVISQKPSRDICQRGTSLTIQCQVDSQVTMMFWYRQQPGQSLTLIATANQGSEATYESGFVIDKFPISRPNLTFSTLTVSNMSPEDSSIYLCSVEAFGGGETQYFGPGTRLLVL.

The rearrangement links TRBV19 to TRBJ2-7; a possible D gene is TRBD2 (5 bases). The CDR3 has 14 amino acids. Looked up from germline, CDR1 is LNHDA and CDR2 is SQIVND (reference sequence). Trimming removed 2 bases from V and 0 bases from J, with 8 bases in between. The CDR3 here is CASSISGNSYEQYF. The CDR3 nucleotides are TGTGCCAGTAGTATATCGGGGAACTCCTACGAGCAGTACTTC.

The chain couples TRBV30 to TRBJ2-7; 9 positions agree with TRBD1. The CDR3 runs 14 residues. Unmatched junction bases numbered 5, after V lost 2 bases and J lost 3 bases. Germline CDR1 is GTSNPN and CDR2 is SVGIG (reference sequence). The CDR3 nucleotides read TGTGCCTGGAGTCCCGGGACAGGGCTCTACGAGCAGTACTTC. Its protein product is CAWSPGTGLYEQYF.

With respect to this clone: The same CDR3 can be traced to other DNA sequences in this sample. This chain joins TRBV29-1 and TRBJ2-7; 7 nucleotides line up with TRBD1. The V and J ends lost 2 bases and 2 bases, in that order; junction bases with no gene match: 0. Germline-derived CDR1 and CDR2 are SQVTM and ANQGSEA. There are 12 residues in the CDR3. CDR3 protein: CSVEQGAYEQYF. In DNA, the CDR3 is TGCAGCGTTGAACAGGGGGCCTACGAGCAGTACTTC.

The V call is TRBV5-1, the J call TRBJ2-5; TRBD1 matches 7 bases. Trimming at V came to 3 bases and at J to 0 bases, leaving 8 bases not matched to a gene. This CDR3 spans 16 amino acids. Germline-derived CDR1 and CDR2 are SGHRS and YFSETQ. The CDR3 DNA follows: TGCGCCAGCAGCTCCGGACAGGCGAAATACCAAGAGACCCAGTACTTC. Protein sequence: CASSSGQAKYQETQYF.

This clone came up a few times. The V gene is TRBV29-1, the J gene TRBJ2-7, with TRBD1 as a possible D gene (6 bases). The CDR3 covers 13 residues. The germline CDR1 and CDR2 sequences are SQVTM and ANQGSEA. V lost 5 bases, J lost 2 bases, and 13 bases lay in between. CDR3 region: CSVLGDRTYEQYF. DNA for the CDR3: TGCAGCGTTCTGGGTGACAGGACCTACGAGCAGTACTTC.

This clone has only a few counts. The chain uses TRBV7-9 and TRBJ2-5; perhaps TRBD1 as D (5 bases). Germline V lookup: CDR1 SEHNR, CDR2 FQNEAQ (reference sequence). This CDR3 has 14 residues. V lost 2 bases and J 1 base, leaving 8 bases between the germline ends. The CDR3 DNA sequence: TGTGCCAGCAGCTTATACCAGGGCCAAGAGACCCAGTACTTC. It is translated as CASSLYQGQETQYF.

This sequence joins TRBV27 and TRBJ2-1; D call uncertain. CDR1 is MNHEY, CDR2 SMNVEV, per germline (reference sequence). CDR3 size: 13 residues. Trimming took 2 bases from V and 7 from J, leaving 9 bases between them. DNA for the CDR3: TGTGCCAGCAGTTTAGATCTGGAGAATGAGCAGTTCTTC. Residues: CASSLDLENEQFF.

The CDR3 loop reads CATSLAGARETQYF. The CDR3 DNA sequence: TGTGCCACCAGCTTAGCGGGGGCTAGAGAGACCCAGTACTTC. The chain is built from TRBV15 and TRBJ2-5, with 9 bases lining up with TRBD2. The germline V gene has CDR1 LNHNV and CDR2 YYDKDF (reference sequence). Unmatched junction bases numbered 5, after V lost 5 bases and J lost 4 bases. This CDR3 region has 14 residues.

V and J are TRBV25-1 and TRBJ2-2; tentatively, D is TRBD2 (5 bases). CDR1 is MGHDK, CDR2 SYGVNS, per germline. Trimming removed 2 bases at V and 7 bases at J, with 14 bases between. The CDR3 totals 15 residues. CDR3 sequence: CASSEATNSYGELFF. In DNA form, the CDR3 reads TGTGCCAGCAGTGAAGCGACTAACAGCTACGGGGAGCTGTTTTTT.

The chain recombines TRBV7-9 with TRBJ2-5; D gene unclear. V was shortened by 2 bases and J by 2 bases, with 6 bases between the two germline ends. The CDR3 contains 13 residues. Germline-derived CDR1 and CDR2 are SEHNR and FQNEAQ (reference sequence). The CDR3: CASSLTLQETQYF. CDR3 nucleotides: TGTGCCAGCAGCTTAACACTGCAAGAGACCCAGTACTTC.

The V gene is TRBV29-1, the J gene TRBJ2-3, with 10 bases aligning to TRBD2. After removal of 4 bases from V and 2 bases from J, the junction contained 6 bases not matched to a gene. Germline V lookup: CDR1 SQVTM, CDR2 ANQGSEA. The CDR3 totals 15 residues. Here the CDR3 reads CSVVPSGGYTDTQYF. As DNA, the CDR3 is TGCAGCGTTGTTCCTAGCGGGGGTTACACAGATACGCAGTATTTT.